This T cell receptor (beta chain) was retrieved from a study of blood T cell repertoires in COVID-19. J lost 7 bases, V lost 1 base, and 7 bases had no gene match. The CDR3 is 16 amino acids. Germline assignment: CDR1 MDHEN and CDR2 SYDVKM. This clone has only one observation. Clones were sequenced by immunoSEQ multiplex PCR, and TCRdb holds only the in-frame ones, with some missing. The sample contains 70,000 to 95,000 clones, about 89% of which appear only once. The TCR sequence derives from a man between 65 and 79 years old with active or convalescent COVID-19. The J gene is TRBJ2-2, the V gene TRBV28, with 9 positions matching TRBD1. What was sequenced was peripheral blood. For the CDR3, the DNA is TGTGCCAGCAGTTTATCTGGACAGGGGAAAGACGGGGAGCTGTTTTTT. Amino acid sequence: CASSLSGQGKDGELFF.